This T cell receptor (beta chain) was identified in a study of neurological immune-mediated disorders. TCRdb called the 5' RACE reads again in MiXCR, with one record for every CDR3 protein. In the table there are more than 95,000 distinct CDR3 sequences, 10% to 14% of which are singletons. Time point of the sample: longitudinal time-point 3. This clonotype was picked up many times. Sequencing was performed on PBMCs. The sequence was collected from a female donor with HTLV-1-associated myelopathy (HAM/TSP).

The CDR3 DNA is TGCGCCAGCAGCCTTCTTAGAAGGGATCAAGAGACCCAGTACTTC. Its translation is CASSLLRRDQETQYF. The V and J genes are TRBV5-1 and TRBJ2-5, with D unclear. The CDR3 spans 15 residues. Germline assignment: CDR1 SGHRS and CDR2 YFSETQ. Trimming left V 4 bases short and J 2 bases short, with 15 bases between.